Listed below are T cell receptor beta chains from one sample, sequenced in a study of T cell responses to AZD1222 COVID-19 vaccine. The data were produced by immunoSEQ multiplex PCR, yet TCRdb's version contains in-frame clones alone and is incomplete. In the table there are about 270,000 clones, about 94% of which are singletons. Source: peripheral blood, taken 28 days after the second AZD1222 dose. Receptors originate from an adult who received the AZD1222 COVID-19 vaccine. Each CDR3 is given with its conserved first and last residue. Each record gives: J gene, D gene, V gene, clone size, CDR3 DNA, CDR3 protein. D genes are given only for firm matches. Clone size appears in some rows only: once, few, many, or a class for an expanded clone.

TRBJ1-6 | - | TRBV19 | - | TGTGCCAGGGGGAGGGGGTTATATAATTCACCCCTCCACTTT | CARGRGLYNSPLHF
TRBJ1-1 | - | TRBV18 | - | TGTGCCAGCCGCCGGGGGCGGGACACTGAAGCTTTCTTT | CASRRGRDTEAFF
TRBJ2-1 | - | TRBV5-1 | once | TGCGCCAGCAGCTTGACCTACGGGACTTCGAATGAGCAGTTCTTC | CASSLTYGTSNEQFF
TRBJ2-5 | - | TRBV7-8 | - | TGTGCCAGCAGCTTTGCGGGGGCCCAAGAGACCCAGTACTTC | CASSFAGAQETQYF
TRBJ2-3 | TRBD2 | TRBV18 | - | TGTGCCAGCTCACGGACTAGCGGGAGAGCAGATACGCAGTATTTT | CASSRTSGRADTQYF
TRBJ2-7 | - | TRBV11-2 | - | TGTGCCAGCAGCTTAGCCTCGGCAAGGGCCTACGAGCAGTACTTC | CASSLASARAYEQYF
TRBJ1-1 | - | TRBV5-5 | - | TGTGCCAGCAGCTTTGGGGTAGAACAAAAAGCTTTCTTT | CASSFGVEQKAFF
TRBJ2-2 | - | TRBV28 | - | TGTGCCAGCAGTCTGGGGCTGAACACCGGGGAGCTGTTTTTT | CASSLGLNTGELFF
TRBJ2-1 | - | TRBV3-1/TRBV3-2 | - | TGTGCCAGCCGGGGGAATGAGCAGTTCTTC | CASRGNEQFF
TRBJ2-2 | TRBD1 | TRBV6-5 | - | TGTGCCGGAACGACAGGGGCTGGGGGTCACGGGGAGCTGTTTTTT | CAGTTGAGGHGELFF
TRBJ1-2 | - | TRBV28 | - | TGTGCCAGCAGCCCCTGGGTACTCTATGGCTACACCTTC | CASSPWVLYGYTF
TRBJ2-1 | - | TRBV21-1 | - | TGTGCCAGCAGCAAATCCGAAAAGGGGCGCTACAATGAGCAGTTCTTC | CASSKSEKGRYNEQFF
TRBJ2-7 | - | TRBV30 | once | TGTGCCTGGAGTCGGGCGGGAATCTACGAGCAGTACTTC | CAWSRAGIYEQYF
TRBJ1-2 | - | TRBV6-5 | - | TGTGCCAGCAGTTATCAGACAGGCTCTAACTATGGCTACACCTTC | CASSYQTGSNYGYTF
TRBJ2-1 | TRBD1 | TRBV6-5 | - | TGTGCCAGCAGTCACCGGACAGGGGCCTACAATGAGCAGTTCTTC | CASSHRTGAYNEQFF
TRBJ1-2 | - | TRBV2 | - | TGTGCCAGCAGAACAGGGTTCTATGGCTACACCTTC | CASRTGFYGYTF
TRBJ1-5 | - | TRBV6-2/TRBV6-3 | - | TGTGCCAGCAGTCAAAGTTTGGGGGTTGGCAATCAGCCCCAGCATTTT | CASSQSLGVGNQPQHF
TRBJ2-5 | - | TRBV5-1 | - | TGCGCCAGCAGCTTGGGCAGGGGAGAGACCCAGTACTTC | CASSLGRGETQYF
TRBJ1-1 | TRBD1 | TRBV24-1 | - | TGTGCCACCAGTGAACCGGGACAGGTGTTGGGAACTTTCTTT | CATSEPGQVLGTFF
TRBJ1-5 | - | TRBV28 | - | TGTGCCAGCAGTTTCCAACCCGGAGGCAATCAGCCCCAGCATTTT | CASSFQPGGNQPQHF
TRBJ1-2 | TRBD1 | TRBV3-1/TRBV3-2 | - | TGTGCCAGCAGCGCAAGCGACAGGGGTGTCTACACCTTC | CASSASDRGVYTF
TRBJ2-7 | TRBD1 | TRBV5-1 | - | TGCGCCAGCAGCTCTATAACCGGGACAGGGGCTGCCTTCTCCTACGAGCAGTACTTC | CASSSITGTGAAFSYEQYF
TRBJ2-7 | - | TRBV28 | - | TGTGCCAGCACCCCCCGTGGGGGGCGTAACGAGCAGTACTTC | CASTPRGGRNEQYF
TRBJ1-5 | TRBD1 | TRBV27 | few | TGTGCCAGCAGCCTCAGGGGGGGAGGGAATCAGCCCCAGCATTTT | CASSLRGGGNQPQHF
TRBJ1-1 | - | TRBV7-9 | - | TGTGCCAGCAGCCCTCAAGTGGGCACTGAAGCTTTCTTT | CASSPQVGTEAFF
TRBJ2-3 | - | TRBV3-1/TRBV3-2 | once | TGTGCCAGCAGCTGGGCCCGAAACCCCGATACGCAGTATTTT | CASSWARNPDTQYF
TRBJ1-4 | TRBD1 | TRBV30 | - | TGTGCCTGGGACAGGGGCGTCGCTGAAAAACTGTTTTTT | CAWDRGVAEKLFF
TRBJ2-7 | - | TRBV4-2 | - | TGTGCCAGCAGCCAAATGGGCGGTAGTGCCCTCTACGAGCAGTACTTC | CASSQMGGSALYEQYF
TRBJ2-7 | - | TRBV5-1 | - | TGCGCCAGCAGCGCGGCCAGGGCGACCTACGAGCAGTACTTC | CASSAARATYEQYF
TRBJ2-6 | - | TRBV4-1 | - | TGCGCCAGCAGCCACAGGGAGGGGGCCAACGTCCTGACTTTC | CASSHREGANVLTF
TRBJ1-3 | - | TRBV30 | - | TGTGCCTGGAGTGCTTCTGGAAACACCATATATTTT | CAWSASGNTIYF
TRBJ2-1 | - | TRBV28 | - | TGTGCCAGCAGTTTAGCTAGTCCTGAGCAGTTCTTC | CASSLASPEQFF
TRBJ2-7 | - | TRBV6-5 | - | TGTGCCAGCAGTTACAGCGGACAGCTTTCCTACGAGCAGTACTTC | CASSYSGQLSYEQYF
TRBJ1-5 | TRBD1 | TRBV5-1 | - | TGCGCCAGCAGCTTGGGAACGGGACAGAGCAATCAGCCCCAGCATTTT | CASSLGTGQSNQPQHF
TRBJ1-6 | TRBD1 | TRBV19 | - | TGTGCCAGTAGTCTCCCGGGACAGGGGGATTCACCCCTCCACTTT | CASSLPGQGDSPLHF
TRBJ2-1 | TRBD2 | TRBV5-1 | - | TGCGCCAGCAGCTTGACTAGCGGGAGTTACAATGAGCAGTTCTTC | CASSLTSGSYNEQFF
TRBJ2-1 | - | TRBV19 | - | TGTGCCAGTAGCCTCCGACAGAAGGACAATGAGCAGTTCTTC | CASSLRQKDNEQFF
TRBJ2-7 | - | TRBV19 | - | TGTGCCAGTAGTATAGAAGGGGGGAAGTTCAACGAGCAGTACTTC | CASSIEGGKFNEQYF
TRBJ2-2 | TRBD2 | TRBV18 | - | TGTGCCAGCTCACCAGAGACTAGCGGGGGCGCGAACACCGGGGAGCTGTTTTTT | CASSPETSGGANTGELFF
TRBJ2-1 | TRBD2 | TRBV2 | - | TGTGCCAGCAATCCGGGACTAGCGGCCTACAATGAGCAGTTCTTC | CASNPGLAAYNEQFF
TRBJ2-7 | - | TRBV5-1 | - | TGCGCCAGCAGCTTGTTGGGGGAGGTAGGCTACGAGCAGTACTTC | CASSLLGEVGYEQYF
TRBJ2-3 | - | TRBV7-2 | - | TGTGCCAGCAGCTTGCTAAGGGGAATTAACACAGATACGCAGTATTTT | CASSLLRGINTDTQYF
TRBJ2-3 | - | TRBV3-1/TRBV3-2 | - | TGTGCCAGCAGCCAAGGGCTGGCGGGGGCCCGGGATACGCAGTATTTT | CASSQGLAGARDTQYF
TRBJ2-3 | - | TRBV7-9 | - | TGTGCCAGCAGCCCCGGGGGTAGCGCAGATACGCAGTATTTT | CASSPGGSADTQYF
TRBJ2-1 | - | TRBV27 | - | TGTGCCAGCAGTCTCCAGGGGCTGATGTTTGGTGAGCAGTTCTTC | CASSLQGLMFGEQFF
TRBJ1-3 | - | TRBV12-3/TRBV12-4 | - | TGTGCCAGCAGTTTACTTGGAAACACCATATATTTT | CASSLLGNTIYF
TRBJ1-1 | TRBD1 | TRBV19 | - | TGTGCCAGTAGTCTACTCGGGACAGGGAGGAATAATGAAGCTTTCTTT | CASSLLGTGRNNEAFF
TRBJ1-6 | - | TRBV6-5 | - | TGTGCCAGCAGGAAGGCCCCTAATAATTCACCCCTCCACTTT | CASRKAPNNSPLHF
TRBJ1-5 | - | TRBV7-6 | - | TGTGCCAGCAGCTTAGGGCAGGGGAATCAGCCCCAGCATTTT | CASSLGQGNQPQHF
TRBJ1-2 | - | TRBV3-1/TRBV3-2 | - | TGTGCCAGCGGAGCAAGATATGGCTACACCTTC | CASGARYGYTF
TRBJ2-3 | - | TRBV4-2 | - | TGTGCCAGCAGCCAACACACAGATACGCAGTATTTT | CASSQHTDTQYF
TRBJ2-7 | TRBD1 | TRBV12-3/TRBV12-4 | - | TGTGCCAGCAGTTTCGGGACAGGGTACGAGCAGTACTTC | CASSFGTGYEQYF
TRBJ2-5 | - | TRBV20-1 | - | TGCAGTGGGCAGCCGGTCGAGACCCAGTACTTC | CSGQPVETQYF
TRBJ2-4 | - | TRBV29-1 | - | TGCAGCGGCCTGGGGGGAGACAGTAGTGCGAACATTCAGTACTTC | CSGLGGDSSANIQYF
TRBJ2-1 | TRBD2 | TRBV4-2 | - | TGTGCCAGCAGCCAAGTTGGACTAGCGGAGATTTACAATGAGCAGTTCTTC | CASSQVGLAEIYNEQFF
TRBJ2-1 | TRBD2 | TRBV7-8 | - | TGTGCCAGCAGCCCCGGCGGGAGGATAAATGAGCAGTTCTTC | CASSPGGRINEQFF
TRBJ2-7 | TRBD1 | TRBV27 | - | TGTGCCAGCAGTTACAGGGGGCAGGGCGAGCAGTACTTC | CASSYRGQGEQYF